This entry lists 15 T cell receptor beta chains sequenced from one sample in a study of STAT5B mutations in CD4+ large granular lymphocyte leukemia. Assay: immunoSEQ multiplex PCR; the TCRdb copy retains only in-frame clones and omits some. Among roughly 32,000 clones, 70% to 90% were seen once, and the ten largest hold about 0.42%. The sequenced material came from CD4+ T cells from blood buffy coats. The receptor set was obtained from a human donor in good health.

The chain combines TRBV19 with TRBJ1-2, with TRBD1 matching 9 bases. The germline CDR1 and CDR2 sequences are LNHDA and SQIVND (reference sequence). CDR3 length: 17 residues. V lost 4 bases, J lost 4 bases, and 13 bases stayed unmatched. The CDR3 DNA sequence: TGTGCCAGTAGTACCCGCAGTCCCGGGACAGGGCTCTATGGCTACACCTTC. Its translation is CASSTRSPGTGLYGYTF. Using reference TRBV19 and TRBJ1-2 for the parts outside the CDR3, the full variable domain is DGGITQSPKYLFRKEGQNVTLSCEQNLNHDAMYWYRQDPGQGLRLIYYSQIVNDFQKGDIAEGYSVSREKKESFPLTVTSAQKNPTAFYLCASSTRSPGTGLYGYTFGSGTRLTVV.

The chain employs TRBV6-5 and TRBJ2-7; D gene uncertain. The CDR3 sequence is 15 residues long. In germline, CDR1 is MNHEY, CDR2 SVGAGI. V was clipped by 0 bases and J by 0 bases, with 9 bases between them. The CDR3 spells CASSYSAGPSYEQYF. As DNA, the CDR3 is TGTGCCAGCAGTTACTCAGCTGGTCCCTCCTACGAGCAGTACTTC.

The rearrangement joins TRBV15 to TRBJ1-4; 7 bases match TRBD1. Germline CDR1 and CDR2: LNHNV and YYDKDF (reference sequence). V was clipped by 8 bases and J by 7 bases; unmatched bases: 7. The CDR3 loop spans 13 amino acids. CDR3 sequence (DNA): TGTGCCACCCGGAGACAGGGAGGTGAAAAACTGTTTTTT. It is translated as CATRRQGGEKLFF.

The chain links TRBV29-1 to TRBJ1-1; 8 bases fit TRBD1. Trimming removed 6 bases from V and 12 bases from J; junction bases left unmatched: 12. The germline V gene has CDR1 SQVTM and CDR2 ANQGSEA. This CDR3 is 12 amino acids long. CDR3 protein: CSVDRDGRGTFF. The CDR3 DNA reads TGCAGCGTGGACAGGGACGGAAGAGGGACTTTCTTT.

This chain uses TRBV10-3 with TRBJ1-2, with D uncertain. The CDR3 is 13 residues long. V lost 2 bases, J lost 4 bases, and 8 bases lay in between. Germline CDR1 ENHRY, CDR2 SYGVKD. The CDR3 sequence: CAISEGYSYGYTF. The DNA for the CDR3 is TGTGCCATCAGTGAGGGTTACAGCTATGGCTACACCTTC.

The chain links TRBV2 to TRBJ1-5; 8 nucleotides agree with TRBD1. V gave up 3 bases and J gave up 3 bases; unmatched junction bases: 4. Germline V CDR1 and CDR2: SNHLY, FYNNEI. The CDR3 has 15 residues. CDR3 in DNA: TGTGCCAGCAGTGAGGGGACAGGACCCAATCAGCCCCAGCATTTT. This translates into CASSEGTGPNQPQHF.

There are a few counts of this clone. J is TRBJ1-4 and V is TRBV9; D gene unclear. Per germline, CDR1 SGDLS and CDR2 YYNGEE. V dropped 2 bases and J dropped 8 bases, with 16 bases sitting between them. The CDR3 runs to 15 residues. The CDR3 DNA sequence: TGTGCCAGCAGCGTCGAGGCAGGCGTCGGGGAAAAACTGTTTTTT. Its protein is CASSVEAGVGEKLFF.

The chain employs TRBV7-8 and TRBJ2-5; D possibly corresponds to TRBD2 (7 bases). The CDR3 runs 15 residues. V lost 5 bases and J lost 1, with 14 bases in between. Looked up from germline, CDR1 is SGHVS and CDR2 is FQNEAQ. The CDR3, as DNA: TGTGCCAGCAGCGGGGGGCGGGAGACCCAAGAGACCCAGTACTTC. Its protein is CASSGGRETQETQYF. Looking up the rest from reference TRBV7-8 and TRBJ2-5 gives the full variable domain: GAGVSQSPRYKVAKRGQDVALRCDPISGHVSLFWYQQALGQGPEFLTYFQNEAQLDKSGLPSDRFFAERPEGSVSTLKIQRTQQEDSAVYLCASSGGRETQETQYFGPGTRLLVL.

The genes are TRBV15 and TRBJ2-7; D is ambiguous. Germline V gene lookup returns CDR1 LNHNV and CDR2 YYDKDF (reference sequence). V was clipped by 1 base and J by 7 bases, with 11 bases between them. The CDR3 sequence is 13 residues long. This chain's CDR3 is CATSRGRLREQYF. In DNA form, the CDR3 reads TGTGCCACCAGCAGAGGCCGCCTACGAGAGCAGTACTTC.

V is TRBV6-5 and J is TRBJ2-7, with D perhaps matching TRBD1 or TRBD2 (5 bases each). This CDR3 comprises 15 residues. V lost 0 bases, J lost 3 bases, and 12 bases lay in between. Germline CDR1 and CDR2: MNHEY and SVGAGI. The chain's CDR3 is CASSYSGVPLYEQYF. For the CDR3, the DNA is TGTGCCAGCAGTTACTCGGGGGTCCCCCTCTACGAGCAGTACTTC.

J is TRBJ2-1 and V is TRBV6-5; D remains ambiguous. The germline V gene has CDR1 MNHEY and CDR2 SVGAGI. The CDR3 runs to 13 residues. V was pared by 6 bases and J by 9 bases, with 15 bases between. The CDR3 reads CASSPTPPFEQFF. CDR3 sequence (DNA): TGTGCCAGCAGCCCCACCCCCCCTTTTGAGCAGTTCTTC.

This rearrangement joins TRBV6-6 to TRBJ2-2; D is uncertain. The germline gives CDR1 MNHNY, CDR2 SVGAGI (reference sequence). V dropped 5 bases and J dropped 1 base, with 8 bases sitting between them. The CDR3 sequence is 14 residues long. DNA of the CDR3: TGTGCCAGCAGTACAAACAGGAACACCGGGGAGCTGTTTTTT. Its protein product is CASSTNRNTGELFF.

V and J are TRBV15 and TRBJ1-6; a possible D gene is TRBD1 (5 bases). Germline CDR1 LNHNV, CDR2 YYDKDF (reference sequence). Trimming removed 3 bases from V and 4 bases from J, with 16 bases in between. The CDR3 covers 17 residues. The CDR3 sequence is CATSRGGGSSYNSPLHF. In nucleotides, the CDR3 is TGTGCCACCAGCAGGGGTGGGGGTTCTTCATATAATTCACCCCTCCACTTT.

The rearrangement links TRBV7-2 to TRBJ2-7; D call uncertain. V was clipped by 3 bases and J by 0 bases, with 6 bases between them. CDR3 length: 13 residues. Germline CDR1 reads SGHTA; CDR2 reads FQGNSA. DNA for the CDR3: TGTGCCAGCAGCTTCAAGGGCTCCTACGAGCAGTACTTC. Translating it yields CASSFKGSYEQYF.

This clone is a singleton in its sample. This rearrangement joins TRBV11-2 to TRBJ2-1; D tentatively reads TRBD1 or TRBD2 (5 bases each). CDR3 size: 15 residues. Trimming removed 1 base from V and 4 bases from J, with 11 bases in between. Germline CDR1 reads SGHAT; CDR2 reads FQNNGV. The CDR3 DNA follows: TGTGCCAGCAGCTTAGCCACGAGGGGATACAATGAGCAGTTCTTC. Its protein product is CASSLATRGYNEQFF.